A selection of T cell receptor beta chains follows, all from one sample in a study of cytomegalovirus exposure and HLA in healthy donors. The table came from immunoSEQ multiplex PCR; TCRdb's copy has only in-frame clones and leaves some out. The repertoire holds tens of thousands of clones, about 75% seen once, with roughly 2% in the top ten. The sequencing input was PBMCs. These receptors were taken from a man aged 40-49 years in good health and CMV-seronegative. CDR3s include the opening cysteine and the closing phenylalanine or tryptophan. Each record gives: CDR3 length, clone size, J gene, D gene, V gene, CDR3 DNA, CDR3 protein. The D gene is left open where the match is weak. Rows may omit the clone size; those that give it use once, few, many or a size class.

11,-,TRBJ1-2,-,TRBV10-2,TGCGCCAGCAATAGTCCGGGTGGCTACACCTTC,CASNSPGGYTF
14,-,TRBJ1-2,-,TRBV6-4,TGTGCCAGCAGTGCGGATTCGCAAGGGGGAGGCTACACCTTC,CASSADSQGGGYTF
14,-,TRBJ2-7,TRBD1,TRBV10-3,TGTGCCATCAGACAACCTGGACAGGGCCACGAGCAGTACTTC,CAIRQPGQGHEQYF
12,-,TRBJ1-4,-,TRBV19,TGTGCCAGTAGCGGGGGACGAGAAAAACTGTTTTTT,CASSGGREKLFF
17,-,TRBJ2-3,-,TRBV7-6,TGTGCCAGCAGCTTAGGAGGGGGGGCCGTCATCACAGATACGCAGTATTTT,CASSLGGGAVITDTQYF
16,-,TRBJ2-3,TRBD2,TRBV27,TGTGCCAGCAGTCCGACAATGAGCGGGAGCCCTTATACGCAGTATTTT,CASSPTMSGSPYTQYF
16,-,TRBJ1-2,TRBD1,TRBV27,TGTGCCAGCAGAACCCGATTACAGGGGGCGAACTATGGCTACACCTTC,CASRTRLQGANYGYTF
13,few,TRBJ1-1,-,TRBV10-3,TGTGCCATCAGTGACGTTCAGGACACTGAAGCTTTCTTT,CAISDVQDTEAFF
16,-,TRBJ2-7,TRBD1,TRBV7-9,TGTGCCAGCAGCTTAACTTTGGGGACAGGGTGGAACGAGCAGTACTTC,CASSLTLGTGWNEQYF
13,few,TRBJ1-5,-,TRBV6-5,TGTGCCAGCAGTTACTCGTACAATCAGCCCCAGCATTTT,CASSYSYNQPQHF
14,-,TRBJ2-1,TRBD2,TRBV29-1,TGCAGCCTACTCAGCGGGGGGGCCTACAATGAGCAGTTCTTC,CSLLSGGAYNEQFF
15,-,TRBJ2-4,TRBD1,TRBV30,TGTGCCTGGGGTAACCCTGGACAGGGCAGGGACATTCAGTACTTC,CAWGNPGQGRDIQYF
13,-,TRBJ2-7,-,TRBV28,TGTGCCAGCAGTCGGGGATCCCCCCGGGAGCAGTACTTC,CASSRGSPREQYF
15,-,TRBJ1-4,TRBD1,TRBV28,TGTGCCAGCATACCGACGGGACAGAATAATGAAAAACTGTTTTTT,CASIPTGQNNEKLFF
14,-,TRBJ2-1,-,TRBV7-2,TGTGCCAGCAGCTCAGGGGCAAGAAACAATGAGCAGTTCTTC,CASSSGARNNEQFF
14,-,TRBJ1-4,TRBD1,TRBV2,TGTGCCAGCAAGTTAGGACAGGGGGGTGAAAAACTGTTTTTT,CASKLGQGGEKLFF
15,-,TRBJ1-4,-,TRBV5-1,TGCGCCAGCAGCAATTCCGCAGGGGAAAATGAAAAACTGTTTTTT,CASSNSAGENEKLFF
13,-,TRBJ1-5,-,TRBV28,TGTGCCAGCAGTTTCGGGGTCAATCAGCCCCAGCATTTT,CASSFGVNQPQHF
12,-,TRBJ2-1,TRBD2,TRBV6-6,TGTGCCAGCGGACTAGCGGGAGGTGAGCAGTTCTTC,CASGLAGGEQFF
15,-,TRBJ2-7,TRBD1,TRBV27,TGTGCCAGCAGCTTCCTCGGGGACAGCGTTAACGAGCAGTACTTC,CASSFLGDSVNEQYF
16,-,TRBJ2-7,TRBD1,TRBV28,TGTGCCAGCAGTCCAAGGACAGGCCCCCCGATGTACGAGCAGTACTTC,CASSPRTGPPMYEQYF
14,once,TRBJ1-2,-,TRBV7-3,TGTGCCAGCAGCTTAACGTTAGGGGGAAAGGGCTACACCTTC,CASSLTLGGKGYTF
11,-,TRBJ2-7,-,TRBV29-1,TGCAGCGTGACAGATTCCTACGAGCAGTACTTC,CSVTDSYEQYF
13,-,TRBJ2-7,-,TRBV30,TGTGCCTGGAGTCGGAACAGGGAAAACGAGCAGTACTTC,CAWSRNRENEQYF
14,-,TRBJ2-3,-,TRBV5-1,TGCGCCAGCAGCTTTGCCACTAGCACAGATACGCAGTATTTT,CASSFATSTDTQYF
19,-,TRBJ2-3,-,TRBV7-9,TGTGCCAGCAGCTTAGCCGACAGTTTATCATATACTAGCACAGATACGCAGTATTTT,CASSLADSLSYTSTDTQYF
15,-,TRBJ2-7,TRBD1,TRBV15,TGTGCCACCAGCAGGGGTACAGGGGGCTCCTACGAGCAGTACTTC,CATSRGTGGSYEQYF
16,-,TRBJ1-5,TRBD1,TRBV4-1,TGCGCCAGCAGCGAAAGCGTCAGGGGGAGCAATCAGCCCCAGCATTTT,CASSESVRGSNQPQHF
15,-,TRBJ2-2,TRBD1,TRBV13,TGTGCCAGCAGCTTATATTACAGGGGGACCGGGGAGCTGTTTTTT,CASSLYYRGTGELFF
15,-,TRBJ2-2,-,TRBV28,TGTGCCAGCAGTCCTCGGGGTTCGAACACCGGGGAGCTGTTTTTT,CASSPRGSNTGELFF
11,-,TRBJ2-7,-,TRBV20-1,TGCAGTGCTAGATCCTCTTACGAGCAGTACTTC,CSARSSYEQYF
13,-,TRBJ2-5,-,TRBV5-1,TGCGCCAGCAGTTACGCCCGGCAAGAGACCCAGTACTTC,CASSYARQETQYF
15,-,TRBJ1-1,-,TRBV7-9,TGTGCCAGCAGCCCCCGGACAGAAACCGAAACTGAAGCTTTCTTT,CASSPRTETETEAFF
15,-,TRBJ1-1,TRBD1,TRBV7-6,TGTGCCAGCAGCTTACAACAGGGGGCCGACACTGAAGCTTTCTTT,CASSLQQGADTEAFF
15,once,TRBJ1-5,TRBD1,TRBV5-6,TGTGCCAGCAGCTCGACAGGGAACGGCAATCAGCCCCAGCATTTT,CASSSTGNGNQPQHF
14,-,TRBJ2-2,TRBD1,TRBV7-7,TGTGCTAGCAGCCCAAGGACAGGGATCGGGGAGCTGTTTTTT,CASSPRTGIGELFF
16,-,TRBJ2-6,TRBD1,TRBV10-2,TGCGCCAGCAGTGATTTGGACAGGGGTGGGGCCAACGTCCTGACTTTC,CASSDLDRGGANVLTF
15,-,TRBJ1-1,TRBD1,TRBV7-9,TGTGCCAGCAGCTTAGGACTCCGGGACAGTCTTGAAGCTTTCTTT,CASSLGLRDSLEAFF
15,-,TRBJ2-3,-,TRBV9,TGTGCCAGCAGCGTAGGTGGCTCTAGCACAGATACGCAGTATTTT,CASSVGGSSTDTQYF
14,-,TRBJ2-7,TRBD2,TRBV7-2,TGTGCCAGCAGTCAACTAGGGAGGGCCCGCGAGCAGTACTTC,CASSQLGRAREQYF
17,-,TRBJ2-3,TRBD2,TRBV4-2,TGTGCCAGCAGCCTTGGACTAGCGGGGGCCTACACAGATACGCAGTATTTT,CASSLGLAGAYTDTQYF
14,-,TRBJ2-5,-,TRBV30,TGTGCCTGGAGTACCCCAGGGGAGAGGGAGACCCAGTACTTC,CAWSTPGERETQYF
15,-,TRBJ1-2,TRBD1,TRBV4-1,TGCGCCAGCAGCCAAGAGTCCAGGGGGCCTTATGGCTACACCTTC,CASSQESRGPYGYTF
15,few,TRBJ2-7,TRBD1,TRBV9,TGTGCCAGCAGCGTAGAAGGACAGGCGGCCTACGAGCAGTACTTC,CASSVEGQAAYEQYF
15,-,TRBJ1-2,TRBD1,TRBV18,TGTGCCAGCTCGCCCCGGGACAGGGTAGAATATGGCTACACCTTC,CASSPRDRVEYGYTF
12,-,TRBJ2-1,-,TRBV9,TGTGCCAGCAGCGTGACAGGAAGAGAGCAGTTCTTC,CASSVTGREQFF